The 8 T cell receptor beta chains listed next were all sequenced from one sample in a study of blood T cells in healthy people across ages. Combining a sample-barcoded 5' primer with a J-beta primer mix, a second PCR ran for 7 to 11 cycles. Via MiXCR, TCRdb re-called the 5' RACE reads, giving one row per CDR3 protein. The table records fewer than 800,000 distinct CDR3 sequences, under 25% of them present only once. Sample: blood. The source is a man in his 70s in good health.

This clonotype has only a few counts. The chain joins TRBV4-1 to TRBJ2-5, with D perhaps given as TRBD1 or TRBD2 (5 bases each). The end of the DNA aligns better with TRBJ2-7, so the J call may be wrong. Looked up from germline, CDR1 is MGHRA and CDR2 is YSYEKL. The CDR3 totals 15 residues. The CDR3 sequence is CASSHGTEQTYEQYF. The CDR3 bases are TGCGCCAGCAGCCATGGGACCGAGCAAACCTACGAGCAGTACTTC.

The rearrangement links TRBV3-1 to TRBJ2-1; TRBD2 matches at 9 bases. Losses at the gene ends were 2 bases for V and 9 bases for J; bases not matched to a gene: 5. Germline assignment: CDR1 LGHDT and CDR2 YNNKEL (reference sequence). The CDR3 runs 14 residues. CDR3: CASSQPGTSSEQFF. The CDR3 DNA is TGTGCCAGCAGCCAACCCGGGACTAGCTCTGAGCAGTTCTTC.

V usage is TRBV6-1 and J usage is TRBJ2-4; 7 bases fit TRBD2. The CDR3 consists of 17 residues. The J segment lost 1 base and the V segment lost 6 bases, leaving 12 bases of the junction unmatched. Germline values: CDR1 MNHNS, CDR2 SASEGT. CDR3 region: CASRGAGDHRAKNIQYF. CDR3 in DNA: TGTGCCAGCAGAGGTGCGGGAGACCACAGGGCCAAAAACATTCAGTACTTC.

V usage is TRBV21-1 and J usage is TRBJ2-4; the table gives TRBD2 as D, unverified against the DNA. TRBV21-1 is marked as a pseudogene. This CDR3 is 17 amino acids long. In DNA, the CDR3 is TGTGCCAGCCTCAAGTTGGTAGCGCAACTAGCCAAAAACATTCAGTACTTC. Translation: CASLKLVAQLAKNIQYF.

The CDR3 sequence is CASSTGGIQETQYF. The CDR3 DNA sequence: TGTGCCAGTTCGACAGGGGGGATTCAAGAGACCCAGTACTTC. The chain joins TRBV28 to TRBJ2-5; 9 bases fit TRBD1. V trimming: 9 bases; J trimming: 2 bases; junction bases outside the gene matches: 7. The germline gives CDR1 MDHEN, CDR2 SYDVKM. There are 14 residues in the CDR3.

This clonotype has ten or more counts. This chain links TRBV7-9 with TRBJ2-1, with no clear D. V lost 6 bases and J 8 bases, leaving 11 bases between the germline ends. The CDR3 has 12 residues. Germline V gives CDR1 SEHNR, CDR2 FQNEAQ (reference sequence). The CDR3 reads CASSLGGYEQFF. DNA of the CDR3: TGTGCCAGCAGTTTGGGCGGCTATGAGCAGTTCTTC. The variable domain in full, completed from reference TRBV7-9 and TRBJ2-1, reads DTGVSQNPRHKITKRGQNVTFRCDPISEHNRLYWYRQTLGQGPEFLTYFQNEAQLEKSRLLSDRFSAERPKGSFSTLEIQRTEQGDSAMYLCASSLGGYEQFFGPGTRLTVL.

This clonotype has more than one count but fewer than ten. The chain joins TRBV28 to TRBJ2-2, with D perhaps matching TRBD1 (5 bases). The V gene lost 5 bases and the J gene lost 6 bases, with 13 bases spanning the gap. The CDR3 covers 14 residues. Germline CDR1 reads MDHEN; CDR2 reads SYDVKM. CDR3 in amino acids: CASSVVRVAGELFF. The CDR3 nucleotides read TGTGCCAGCAGTGTCGTCAGGGTTGCCGGGGAGCTGTTTTTT. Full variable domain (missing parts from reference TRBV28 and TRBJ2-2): DVKVTQSSRYLVKRTGEKVFLECVQDMDHENMFWYRQDPGLGLRLIYFSYDVKMKEKGDIPEGYSVSREKKERFSLILESASTNQTSMYLCASSVVRVAGELFFGEGSRLTVL.

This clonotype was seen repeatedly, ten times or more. The CDR3 reads CASRKRTSQETQYF. The CDR3 coding sequence is TGTGCCAGCAGAAAACGGACAAGCCAAGAGACCCAGTACTTC. The chain employs TRBV5-6 and TRBJ2-5; perhaps TRBD1 as D (5 bases). Trimming removed 5 bases at V and 1 base at J, with 12 bases between. The germline gives CDR1 SGHDT, CDR2 YYEEEE. The CDR3 runs to 14 residues.